This TCR beta chain was identified in a study of regulatory T cells in long-lasting Graves disease. Study in general: Graves' disease counted as persistent after over 5 years of antithyroid drugs with positive TSH receptor antibodies. Study conclusions and caveats: Authors noted too few samples as a limitation. Whereas new patients shared 800 to 1,000 public clonotypes, persistent patients shared more, at under 3,500.

The CDR3 length is 11 residues. The V end lost 7 bases, the J end lost 8 bases, and 11 bases lay between the germline ends. Points on this clonotype: What it recognizes is unknown.

Time point here: persistent/refractory GD, antithyroid drugs over 5 years with positive TRAb. Researchers made the TCR library from RNA that was extracted from PBMCs. With iRepertoire HTBI primers and Arm-PCR of CDR3 regions, TCR beta libraries were built. TCRdb re-derived calls from the multiplex PCR reads in MiXCR, one entry per CDR3 protein. The sample yields about 460,000 distinct CDR3 sequences, 22% seen once. The sequence was collected from a female donor with Graves disease. The chain uses TRBV12-3 or TRBV12-4 and TRBJ1-1, with no clear D. Specimen: peripheral blood mononuclear cells (PBMCs), collected when the disease was refractory, from a patient treated with antithyroid drugs. CDR3 in amino acids: CASKGPNEAFF. For the CDR3, the DNA is TGTGCCAGCAAAGGACCGAACGAAGCTTTCTTT.